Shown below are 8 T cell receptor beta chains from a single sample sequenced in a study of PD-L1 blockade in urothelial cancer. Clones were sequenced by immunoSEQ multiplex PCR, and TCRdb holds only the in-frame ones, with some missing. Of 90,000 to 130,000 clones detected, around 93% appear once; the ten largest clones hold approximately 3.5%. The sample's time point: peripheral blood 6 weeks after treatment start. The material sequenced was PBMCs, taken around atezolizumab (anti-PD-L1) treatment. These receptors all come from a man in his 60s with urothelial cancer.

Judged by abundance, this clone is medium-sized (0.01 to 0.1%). The CDR3 loop is CASSQDGANTGELFF. CDR3 bases: TGTGCCAGCAGCCAAGATGGAGCAAACACCGGGGAGCTGTTTTTT. The V call is TRBV4-2, the J call TRBJ2-2; no clear D gene. The CDR3 extends over 15 amino acids. Germline CDR1 and CDR2: LGHNA and YNFKEQ. V was cut by 0 bases and J by 2 bases, with 7 bases left in between.

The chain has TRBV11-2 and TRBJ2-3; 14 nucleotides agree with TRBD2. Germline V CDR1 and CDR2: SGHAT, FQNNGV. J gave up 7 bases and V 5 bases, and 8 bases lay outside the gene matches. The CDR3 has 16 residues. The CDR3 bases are TGTGCCAGCAGCCAGACTAGCGGGAGGGCCGGGAATACGCAGTATTTT. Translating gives CASSQTSGRAGNTQYF.

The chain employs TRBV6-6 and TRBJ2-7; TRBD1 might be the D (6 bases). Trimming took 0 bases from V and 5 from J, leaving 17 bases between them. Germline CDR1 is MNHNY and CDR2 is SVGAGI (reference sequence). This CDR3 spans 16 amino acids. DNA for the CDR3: TGTGCCAGCAGTTACTCGATAGGCAGGGGCAGCCACGAGCAGTACTTC. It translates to CASSYSIGRGSHEQYF.

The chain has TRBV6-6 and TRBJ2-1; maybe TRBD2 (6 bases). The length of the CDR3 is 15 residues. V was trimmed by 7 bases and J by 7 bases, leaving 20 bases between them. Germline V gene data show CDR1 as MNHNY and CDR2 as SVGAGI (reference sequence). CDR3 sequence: CASTPQVLRGNEQFF. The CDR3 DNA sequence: TGTGCCAGCACACCCCAGGTACTCCGGGGGAATGAGCAGTTCTTC.

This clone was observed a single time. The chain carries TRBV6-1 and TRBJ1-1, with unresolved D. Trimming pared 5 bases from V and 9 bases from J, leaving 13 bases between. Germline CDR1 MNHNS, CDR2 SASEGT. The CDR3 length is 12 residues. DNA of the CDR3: TGTGCCAGCAGTTCCTTCGGGAGGCAAGCTTTCTTT. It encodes CASSSFGRQAFF.

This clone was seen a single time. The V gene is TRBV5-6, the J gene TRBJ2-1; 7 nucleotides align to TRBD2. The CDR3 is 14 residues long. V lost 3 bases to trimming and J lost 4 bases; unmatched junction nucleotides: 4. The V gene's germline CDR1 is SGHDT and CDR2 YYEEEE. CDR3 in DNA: TGTGCCAGCAGCTGGGGGGGTGGTTACAATGAGCAGTTCTTC. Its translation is CASSWGGGYNEQFF.

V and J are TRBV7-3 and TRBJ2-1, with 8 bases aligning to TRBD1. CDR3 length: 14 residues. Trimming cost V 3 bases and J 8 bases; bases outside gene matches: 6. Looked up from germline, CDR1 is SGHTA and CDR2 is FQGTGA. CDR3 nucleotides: TGTGCCAGCAGCTTCGGACAGGGTTCGGATGAGCAGTTCTTC. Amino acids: CASSFGQGSDEQFF.

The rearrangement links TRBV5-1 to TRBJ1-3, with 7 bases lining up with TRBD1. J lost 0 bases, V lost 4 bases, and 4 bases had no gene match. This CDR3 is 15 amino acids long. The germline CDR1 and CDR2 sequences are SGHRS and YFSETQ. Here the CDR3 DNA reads TGCGCCAGCAGCCTGACAGGGTACTCTGGAAACACCATATATTTT. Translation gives CASSLTGYSGNTIYF.